Sequencing of this TCR beta chain was carried out in a study of blood T cell repertoires in COVID-19. Trimming took 7 bases from V and 4 from J; bases not matched to a gene: 5. CDR3 size: 14 residues. Per germline, CDR1 ENHRY and CDR2 SYGVKD. Sequencing was performed with immunoSEQ multiplex PCR; in TCRdb, only in-frame clones are kept and a portion is missing. The table records approximately 190,000 clones, just under 85% of them present only once. The sequence was obtained from a human donor with acute or convalescent COVID-19. The donor label of this sample is uncertain. What was sequenced was peripheral blood. The rearrangement joins TRBV10-3 to TRBJ2-2, with 8 bases lining up with TRBD1. The CDR3: CAITSQGGTGELFF. CDR3 coding DNA: TGTGCCATCACCTCACAGGGGGGCACCGGGGAGCTGTTTTTT.